A selection of T cell receptor beta chains follows, all from one sample in a study of CD8 T cells in ankylosing spondylitis. TCRdb recomputed calls from the 5' RACE reads with MiXCR, one row per CDR3 protein. This table has 200,000 to 250,000 distinct CDR3 sequences, roughly a tenth appearing once. Material: blood, either unsorted or a sorted T cell fraction (not recorded which). These receptors were obtained from a male donor with ankylosing spondylitis or in good health (not recorded which). CDR3s include the opening cysteine and the closing phenylalanine or tryptophan. The D gene is left open where the match is weak. Size values are once, few and many counts, or a class for expanded clones, and some rows have none.

V gene,D gene,clone size,J gene,CDR3 protein,CDR3 DNA
TRBV27,TRBD2,few,TRBJ2-7,CASSFLPGTSGSYEQYF,TGTGCCAGCAGTTTCTTACCCGGGACTAGCGGGAGCTACGAGCAGTACTTC
TRBV7-2,.,many,TRBJ2-7,CASSLVYEQYF,TGTGCCAGCAGCTTAGTTTACGAGCAGTACTTC
TRBV7-2,.,many,TRBJ2-1,CASSLDFGGGNEQFF,TGTGCCAGCAGCTTAGATTTCGGGGGTGGCAATGAGCAGTTCTTC
TRBV9,.,.,TRBJ2-7,CASSPPYPRATYEQYF,TGTGCCAGCAGCCCTCCTTACCCCAGGGCCACATACGAGCAGTACTTC
TRBV2,.,many,TRBJ2-1,CASSEAQYNNEQFF,TGTGCCAGCAGTGAAGCCCAATATAACAATGAGCAGTTCTTC
TRBV7-8,TRBD1,many,TRBJ1-2,CASSFVTGPYGYTF,TGTGCCAGCAGCTTCGTGACAGGGCCCTATGGCTACACCTTC
TRBV5-5,TRBD1,.,TRBJ1-5,CASSLAGQGLQPQHF,TGTGCCAGCAGCTTGGCCGGACAGGGGCTTCAGCCCCAGCATTTT
TRBV5-1,TRBD1,many,TRBJ2-3,CASIPGQGWSTDTQYF,TGCGCCAGTATACCGGGACAGGGATGGAGCACAGATACGCAGTATTTT
TRBV11-2,.,.,TRBJ1-2,CASSRSPGEAYGYTF,TGTGCCAGCAGCCGATCCCCCGGGGAGGCCTATGGCTACACCTTC
TRBV5-8,.,many,TRBJ1-1,CASSLRTGKNTEAFF,TGTGCCAGCAGCTTGAGGACCGGAAAGAACACTGAAGCTTTCTTT
TRBV12-3/TRBV12-4,.,.,TRBJ1-3,CASSLVGTGSGNTIYF,TGTGCCAGCAGTTTAGTAGGGACGGGCTCTGGAAACACCATATATTTT
TRBV5-1,TRBD1,.,TRBJ2-1,CASSPGQGEGNEQFF,TGCGCCAGCAGTCCAGGACAGGGGGAAGGCAATGAGCAGTTCTTC
TRBV12-3/TRBV12-4,TRBD1,many,TRBJ2-5,CASRYGTGVPETQYF,TGTGCCAGCAGATACGGGACAGGGGTTCCAGAGACCCAGTACTTC
TRBV3-1,TRBD2,.,TRBJ2-5,CASTHVLAGGPRGETQYF,TGTGCCAGCACCCACGTCCTAGCGGGGGGGCCTCGAGGAGAGACCCAGTACTTC
TRBV7-2,.,few,TRBJ1-6,CASSRVQVAYNSPLHF,TGTGCCAGCAGCCGGGTGCAGGTGGCCTATAATTCACCCCTCCACTTT
TRBV15,.,many,TRBJ2-2,CATSRVTTGELFF,TGTGCCACCAGCAGAGTGACCACCGGGGAGCTGTTTTTT
TRBV5-1,TRBD2,few,TRBJ2-5,CASSGTGTSRPVETQYF,TGCGCCAGCAGCGGGACCGGGACTAGCAGACCGGTTGAGACCCAGTACTTC
TRBV2,TRBD2,few,TRBJ2-3,CARGTSGSDTQYF,TGTGCCAGGGGGACTAGCGGGTCAGATACGCAGTATTTT
TRBV6-1,TRBD2,.,TRBJ2-1,CASRIAGGPYNEQFF,TGTGCCAGCAGGATAGCGGGAGGACCATACAATGAGCAGTTCTTC
TRBV28,TRBD2,many,TRBJ2-1,CASRRGVGTSDSYNEQFF,TGTGCCAGCAGAAGGGGTGTCGGGACTAGCGACTCCTACAATGAGCAGTTCTTC
TRBV20-1,.,many,TRBJ2-3,CSARLGLASTDTQYF,TGCAGTGCTAGGCTCGGGCTAGCTAGCACAGATACGCAGTATTTT
TRBV14,.,many,TRBJ2-3,CASSQQISTDTQYF,TGTGCCAGCAGCCAACAGATATCCACAGATACGCAGTATTTT
TRBV12-3/TRBV12-4,.,many,TRBJ1-5,CASSSHQGRGYVNQPQHF,TGTGCCAGCAGTTCTCATCAGGGGAGGGGATATGTCAATCAGCCCCAGCATTTT
TRBV6-1,TRBD1,many,TRBJ1-2,CASNPGQGIGYGYTF,TGTGCCAGCAATCCGGGACAGGGGATCGGTTATGGCTACACCTTC
TRBV3-1,.,.,TRBJ2-1,CASSRSRNEQFF,TGTGCCAGCAGCCGGTCGCGCAATGAGCAGTTCTTC
TRBV7-6,TRBD1,many,TRBJ2-1,CASSSGQGITEQFF,TGTGCCAGCAGCTCGGGACAGGGTATTACGGAGCAGTTCTTC
TRBV5-1,TRBD2,many,TRBJ2-7,CASSTFSGALYEQYF,TGCGCCAGCAGCACATTTAGCGGGGCCCTCTACGAGCAGTACTTC
TRBV5-1,.,many,TRBJ1-6,CASKAENNSPLHF,TGCGCCAGCAAGGCAGAAAATAATTCACCCCTCCACTTT
TRBV5-1,TRBD1,many,TRBJ2-7,CASSPYPGQGYEQYF,TGCGCCAGCAGCCCATACCCGGGACAGGGCTACGAGCAGTACTTC
TRBV5-1,.,few,TRBJ2-6,CASSLAVSGANVLTF,TGCGCCAGCAGCTTGGCGGTCTCTGGGGCCAACGTCCTGACTTTC
TRBV5-6,TRBD1,many,TRBJ2-3,CASSFRDSSTDTQYF,TGTGCCAGCAGCTTTAGGGACAGCTCCACAGATACGCAGTATTTT
TRBV5-1,TRBD1,.,TRBJ2-5,CASSYGQDQETQYF,TGCGCCAGCAGCTACGGACAGGACCAAGAGACCCAGTACTTC
TRBV6-7,.,many,TRBJ2-7,CASSYSLGLLHYEQYF,TGTGCCAGCAGTTACTCACTGGGTTTACTTCACTACGAGCAGTACTTC
TRBV7-9,.,few,TRBJ1-1,CASSLVGKGVNTEAFF,TGTGCCAGCAGCTTAGTGGGAAAGGGGGTGAACACTGAAGCTTTCTTT
TRBV5-1,TRBD1,many,TRBJ2-5,CASSRGTDQETQYF,TGCGCCAGCAGCAGGGGGACAGATCAAGAGACCCAGTACTTC
TRBV12-3/TRBV12-4,.,many,TRBJ1-4,CASSQRQQEKLFF,TGTGCCAGCAGTCAAAGGCAACAGGAAAAACTGTTTTTT
TRBV20-1,.,many,TRBJ2-3,CSASPRDTQYF,TGCAGTGCTAGCCCCCGAGATACGCAGTATTTT
TRBV7-9,TRBD2,.,TRBJ2-7,CASSTIAGIYEQYF,TGTGCCAGCAGCACCATAGCGGGGATCTACGAGCAGTACTTC
TRBV5-1,.,.,TRBJ1-4,CASSSSEREKLFF,TGCGCCAGCAGCTCCAGCGAGCGTGAAAAACTGTTTTTT
TRBV5-1,.,few,TRBJ2-7,CASSLGQIAYEQYF,TGCGCCAGCAGCTTGGGGCAGATAGCCTACGAGCAGTACTTC
TRBV9,TRBD2,many,TRBJ2-1,CASSKGTSGNEQFF,TGTGCCAGCAGCAAAGGGACTAGCGGCAATGAGCAGTTCTTC
TRBV6-1,.,many,TRBJ1-4,CASSEDTGRVEKLFF,TGTGCCAGCAGTGAAGACACAGGGAGGGTTGAAAAACTGTTTTTT
TRBV4-2,.,.,TRBJ2-2,CVSSFRLLRDTGELFF,TGTGTCAGCAGCTTCAGACTCCTTCGAGACACCGGGGAGCTGTTTTTT
TRBV5-1,.,many,TRBJ2-1,CASSMWELYEQFF,TGCGCCAGCAGTATGTGGGAGCTATATGAGCAGTTCTTC
TRBV7-6,TRBD2,many,TRBJ2-1,CASSSRTSGRRNNEQFF,TGTGCCAGCAGCTCCCGGACTAGCGGGAGGAGAAACAATGAGCAGTTCTTC
TRBV5-1,.,few,TRBJ1-5,CASSLGGALNQPQHF,TGCGCCAGCAGCTTGGGGGGGGCACTTAATCAGCCCCAGCATTTT
TRBV7-2,TRBD1,many,TRBJ1-6,CASSLAGQSNSPLHF,TGTGCCAGCAGCTTAGCGGGACAGAGTAATTCACCCCTCCACTTT
TRBV28,.,many,TRBJ2-2,CASSLYREGPGELFF,TGTGCCAGCAGTTTATACAGGGAAGGCCCCGGGGAGCTGTTTTTT
TRBV5-1,TRBD2,many,TRBJ2-3,CASSLRGLAGDRDTQYF,TGCGCCAGCAGCTTGCGAGGACTAGCGGGGGATAGAGATACGCAGTATTTT
TRBV5-8,TRBD1,.,TRBJ2-3,CASSFRQGATDTQYF,TGTGCCAGCAGCTTCAGACAGGGGGCTACAGATACGCAGTATTTT
TRBV6-1,TRBD2,many,TRBJ2-7,CASRSAGGLSYEQYF,TGTGCCAGCAGGTCAGCGGGGGGATTGTCCTACGAGCAGTACTTC
TRBV4-2,.,many,TRBJ1-2,CASSRGGGTPDNYGYTF,TGTGCCAGCAGCCGGGGGGGAGGCACACCAGATAACTATGGCTACACCTTC
TRBV27,.,few,TRBJ1-1,CASSRPGTGNTEAFF,TGTGCCAGCAGTCGACCTGGGACGGGAAACACTGAAGCTTTCTTT
TRBV6-5,.,few,TRBJ2-3,CATLVTPRLVGKDTQYF,TGTGCCACCCTAGTTACGCCCCGGCTCGTAGGGAAAGATACGCAGTATTTT
TRBV5-1,TRBD1,many,TRBJ1-6,CASSWGTDYNSPLHF,TGCGCCAGCAGCTGGGGGACAGATTATAATTCACCCCTCCACTTT
TRBV28,.,many,TRBJ2-7,CASSFWGPHTASYEQYF,TGTGCCAGCAGTTTTTGGGGGCCCCACACGGCGTCCTACGAGCAGTACTTC
TRBV20-1,TRBD2,many,TRBJ2-1,CSARAGASGPLSSYNEQFF,TGCAGTGCTAGAGCGGGCGCTAGCGGGCCCTTGAGCTCCTACAATGAGCAGTTCTTC
TRBV10-2,TRBD2,.,TRBJ2-1,CASKELAGVNYYNEQFF,TGCGCCAGCAAAGAACTAGCGGGAGTTAACTATTACAATGAGCAGTTCTTC
TRBV3-1,.,.,TRBJ2-4,CASSQEALNIQYF,TGTGCCAGCAGCCAAGAGGCCCTGAACATTCAGTACTTC
TRBV29-1,TRBD1,few,TRBJ1-1,CSVEQGGMNTEAFF,TGCAGCGTTGAACAAGGGGGCATGAACACTGAAGCTTTCTTT